The 7 T cell receptor beta chains in this list originate from one sample, sequenced in a study of a mutant IDH1 vaccine in newly diagnosed glioma. Profiling relied on immunoSEQ multiplex PCR, and the TCRdb table lists in-frame clones only, not all of them. The table shows 25,000 to 30,000 clones, with approximately 86% occurring only once. No antigen is known for these receptors. Time point defined: week 5, during vaccination. What each vaccine dose contained was 300 ug of mutant IDH1 20-mer peptide, accompanied by topical imiquimod. The sample here was peripheral blood mononuclear cells (PBMCs), taken from a glioma patient whose treatment included an IDH1 peptide vaccine. These receptors were collected from a woman in her thirties or forties with glioma. Some clones in this sample may be carry-over from other donors' samples.

This clone has just a few counts. This chain connects TRBV11-1 to TRBJ1-3; D gene ambiguous. CDR3 length equals 15 residues. Germline V CDR1 and CDR2: SGHAT, FQDESV (reference sequence). V lost 3 bases and J lost 2, with 11 bases in between. DNA of the CDR3: TGTGCCAGCAGCTTGAGGAGAGAAGCTGGAAACACCATATATTTT. Protein sequence: CASSLRREAGNTIYF.

The V and J genes are TRBV11-2 and TRBJ2-6, with D possibly TRBD2 on 7 matching bases. The ends were cut back, 2 bases at V and 0 bases at J, with 11 bases in the middle. The CDR3 contains 17 residues. Germline CDR1 and CDR2: SGHAT and FQNNGV. The CDR3 region is CASSLRGALSGANVLTF. Here the CDR3 DNA reads TGTGCCAGCAGCTTACGGGGGGCCCTCTCTGGGGCCAACGTCCTGACTTTC.

This clone has a handful of counts. The rearrangement links TRBV5-4 to TRBJ1-2, with no clear D. V was trimmed by 0 bases and J by 6 bases, leaving 9 bases between them. In germline, CDR1 is SGHNT, CDR2 YYREEE (reference sequence). The CDR3 extends over 13 amino acids. The chain's CDR3 is CASSLVGIDGYTF. CDR3 sequence (DNA): TGTGCCAGCAGCTTGGTAGGGATTGATGGCTACACCTTC.

The V and J genes are TRBV14 and TRBJ1-1; D ambiguous. The CDR3 is made up of 15 amino acids. Germline assignment: CDR1 SGHDN and CDR2 FVKESK. Trimming left V 3 bases short and J 2 bases short, with 13 bases between. CDR3 sequence reads: CASSQRGAGNTEAFF. CDR3 nucleotide sequence: TGTGCCAGCAGCCAGAGAGGCGCGGGAAACACTGAAGCTTTCTTT.

As concerns this clone: Other DNA sequences in the sample encode the same CDR3. This chain connects TRBV27 to TRBJ1-6; D not certain. This CDR3 has 14 residues. Germline V lookup: CDR1 MNHEY, CDR2 SMNVEV (reference sequence). Trimming stripped 7 bases from V and 0 bases from J, with 7 bases between. CDR3 loop: CASKWSSYNSPLHF. In DNA form, the CDR3 reads TGTGCCAGCAAGTGGAGCTCCTATAATTCACCCCTCCACTTT.

This chain links TRBV21-1 with TRBJ2-7; the table calls TRBD2, which could not be checked here. TRBV21-1 is marked as a pseudogene. This CDR3 has 16 amino acids. CDR3 sequence (DNA): TGTGCCAGCAGCAAGTTTAAGAGGCCGAGCTCCTACGAGCAGTACTTC. Protein sequence: CASSKFKRPSSYEQYF.

V usage is TRBV27 and J usage is TRBJ2-7; 9 nucleotides line up with TRBD2. Germline-derived CDR1 and CDR2 are MNHEY and SMNVEV (reference sequence). There are 14 residues in the CDR3. The J segment lost 0 bases and the V segment lost 8 bases, leaving 5 bases of the junction unmatched. The CDR3, as DNA: TGTGCCAGCCATGGACTAGCGAGCTCCTACGAGCAGTACTTC. Translated, it gives CASHGLASSYEQYF.